Shown below are 12 T cell receptor beta chains from a single sample sequenced in a study of cytomegalovirus exposure and HLA in healthy donors. A multiplex PCR was run with 60 Vbeta primers and 13 Jbeta primers. Clones were read by immunoSEQ multiplex PCR, and TCRdb kept only the in-frame ones, dropping some. This table holds around 130,000 clones, 60% to 75% found once. Sequencing was performed on PBMCs. These receptors all stem from a woman between 50 and 59 years old in good health and CMV-seropositive.

The rearrangement uses TRBV5-4 and TRBJ2-2; 9 bases are a match to TRBD2. This CDR3 region has 14 residues. V shed 1 base, J shed 7 bases, and the junction held 2 bases outside the gene matches. Germline V gives CDR1 SGHNT, CDR2 YYREEE (reference sequence). In nucleotides, the CDR3 is TGTGCCAGCAGCTTGACTAGCGGGCGCGGGGAGCTGTTTTTT. It translates to CASSLTSGRGELFF. The full variable domain, in which reference TRBV5-4 and TRBJ2-2 provide the parts outside the CDR3, is ETGVTQSPTHLIKTRGQQVTLRCSSQSGHNTVSWYQQALGQGPQFIFQYYREEENGRGNFPPRFSGLQFPNYSSELNVNALELDDSALYLCASSLTSGRGELFFGEGSRLTVL.

This clone has only one observation. The V call is TRBV5-5, the J call TRBJ2-5; 7 bases agree with TRBD2. The junction had 3 bases not matched to a gene; V was cut back by 1 base and J by 0 bases. The CDR3 is 15 residues long. CDR1 and CDR2 (germline): SGHKS, YYEKEE (reference sequence). Here the CDR3 reads CASSLMAGDQETQYF. In DNA form, the CDR3 reads TGTGCCAGCAGCTTGATGGCGGGAGACCAAGAGACCCAGTACTTC.

This clone appeared once. The V and J genes are TRBV2 and TRBJ2-1; 9 nucleotides agree with TRBD2. This CDR3 has 18 amino acids. Germline V gene lookup returns CDR1 SNHLY and CDR2 FYNNEI. Unmatched junction bases numbered 7, after V lost 1 base and J lost 0 bases. CDR3 in DNA: TGTGCCAGCAGTGAAGGGCTAGCGGGGCTTAGCTCCTACAATGAGCAGTTCTTC. Translated: CASSEGLAGLSSYNEQFF.

The chain has TRBV7-8 and TRBJ1-2; 9 nucleotides line up with TRBD1. In germline, CDR1 is SGHVS, CDR2 FQNEAQ. The trim removed 11 bases at V and 4 bases at J, leaving 8 bases unmatched. This CDR3 contains 13 residues. The CDR3 here is CASGDRASYGYTF. For the CDR3, the DNA is TGTGCCTCCGGGGACAGGGCCTCCTATGGCTACACCTTC.

This clone was recorded only once. This chain joins TRBV30 and TRBJ2-1; TRBD1 might be the D (6 bases). CDR1 and CDR2 (germline): GTSNPN, SVGIG (reference sequence). The CDR3 runs to 11 residues. V was shortened by 3 bases and J by 7 bases, with 7 bases between the two germline ends. The CDR3 spells CAWRRGNEQFF. CDR3 in DNA: TGTGCCTGGAGAAGGGGGAATGAGCAGTTCTTC.

This clone appeared a few times. This chain links TRBV19 with TRBJ2-4; D may be TRBD1 (7 bases). The ends were cut back, 8 bases at V and 9 bases at J, with 11 bases in the middle. CDR3 length: 11 amino acids. The germline V gene has CDR1 LNHDA and CDR2 SQIVND (reference sequence). CDR3 amino acids: CASYQGGIQYF. The CDR3 region has the DNA TGTGCCAGTTACCAGGGGGGCATTCAGTACTTC.

J is TRBJ1-2 and V is TRBV7-9; no definite D call. Trimming took off 5 bases at V and 8 bases at J, with 18 bases between the two ends. CDR1 SEHNR and CDR2 FQNEAQ come from the germline V gene (reference sequence). The CDR3 loop spans 14 amino acids. The DNA for the CDR3 is TGTGCCAGCAGCCCTATGGCGGCTGGAGGGGGCTACACCTTC. It encodes CASSPMAAGGGYTF.

The chain carries TRBV7-9 and TRBJ1-5; 7 nucleotides align to TRBD1. J gave up 4 bases and V 5 bases, and 2 bases lay outside the gene matches. Germline V gene lookup returns CDR1 SEHNR and CDR2 FQNEAQ (reference sequence). This CDR3 has 13 amino acids. CDR3 nucleotides: TGTGCCAGCAGCCCAGGGGGGAATCAGCCCCAGCATTTT. Protein product: CASSPGGNQPQHF.

The chain has TRBV30 and TRBJ2-5, with D perhaps matching TRBD2 (6 bases). The CDR3 consists of 15 residues. V was trimmed by 0 bases and J by 5 bases, leaving 16 bases between them. Germline V gene sequence: CDR1 GTSNPN, CDR2 SVGIG (reference sequence). The CDR3 DNA reads TGTGCCTGGAGTGTATCACTAAGGGAGGAGGAGACCCAGTACTTC. Its translation: CAWSVSLREEETQYF.

The chain has TRBV19 and TRBJ2-7; D uncertain. The V gene's germline CDR1 is LNHDA and CDR2 SQIVND (reference sequence). The CDR3 spans 12 residues. Trimming pared 5 bases from V and 3 bases from J, leaving 8 bases between. CDR3 nucleotides: TGTGCCAGTAGTCTAACTCGCTACGAGCAGTACTTC. As protein: CASSLTRYEQYF.

V usage is TRBV13 and J usage is TRBJ1-5; TRBD1 matches at 8 bases. In germline, CDR1 is PRHDT, CDR2 FYEKMQ (reference sequence). With V trimmed by 5 bases and J by 3 bases, 9 bases remained unmatched. This CDR3 is 16 amino acids long. The CDR3 DNA reads as TGTGCCAGCAGCGCTTCACCAGGGGGCAACAATCAGCCCCAGCATTTT. Translation: CASSASPGGNNQPQHF.

V usage is TRBV6-6 and J usage is TRBJ2-7; no clear D gene. Trimming removed 0 bases from V and 7 bases from J, with 13 bases in between. The CDR3 extends over 14 amino acids. Germline V gene data show CDR1 as MNHNY and CDR2 as SVGAGI (reference sequence). The CDR3 reads CASSYSRMPLEQYF. The CDR3 DNA sequence: TGTGCCAGCAGTTACTCGAGAATGCCTCTGGAGCAGTACTTC.